One and the same sample provided the 14 T cell receptor beta chains below, sequenced in a study of a mutant IDH1 vaccine in newly diagnosed glioma. For these TCRs, the target antigens are not known. The assay was immunoSEQ multiplex PCR, and TCRdb's table has in-frame clones only and misses some. The profile covers around 40,000 clones, with 80% to 90% appearing a single time and around 1.5% taken by the ten largest. Time point meaning: week 5, during vaccination. Vaccination comprised doses that each held 300 ug of mutant IDH1 20-mer peptide, plus topical imiquimod. The material was PBMCs, obtained from a glioma patient whose treatment included an IDH1 peptide vaccine. The receptor source for this set is a man between 40 and 49 years old with glioma.

The rearrangement joins TRBV5-6 to TRBJ2-5, with D hard to call. The CDR3 is made up of 13 amino acids. Germline V gene lookup returns CDR1 SGHDT and CDR2 YYEEEE. V was trimmed by 1 base and J by 3 bases, leaving 7 bases between them. CDR3 loop: CASSLPTEETQYF. The CDR3 nucleotides read TGTGCCAGCAGCTTGCCAACCGAAGAGACCCAGTACTTC.

This sequence joins TRBV18 and TRBJ1-1; a weak D match, TRBD1 (6 bases). Trimming left V 3 bases short and J 1 base short, with 6 bases between. Germline CDR1 reads KGHSH; CDR2 reads LQKENI. The CDR3 is 13 amino acids. The CDR3 sequence is CASSPTGNTEAFF. The CDR3 DNA is TGTGCCAGCTCACCGACAGGGAACACTGAAGCTTTCTTT.

The chain uses TRBV2 and TRBJ1-5; no clear D gene. This CDR3 spans 16 amino acids. Germline CDR1 reads SNHLY; CDR2 reads FYNNEI. Between the trimmed V and J ends, which lost 2 bases and 1 base, there was a span of 12 bases. The CDR3 sequence is CASSERAVYSNQPQHF. CDR3 bases: TGTGCCAGCAGTGAACGGGCCGTCTACAGCAATCAGCCCCAGCATTTT.

The gene calls are TRBV4-2 and TRBJ2-5, with D maybe TRBD1 (6 bases). The CDR3 loop spans 14 amino acids. Trimming took 3 bases from V and 2 from J, leaving 10 bases between them. The germline V gene encodes CDR1 LGHNA and CDR2 YNFKEQ. CDR3 loop: CASSQQGYQETQYF. For the CDR3, the DNA is TGTGCCAGCAGCCAGCAGGGGTATCAAGAGACCCAGTACTTC.

The V call is TRBV5-1, the J call TRBJ2-7; TRBD1 agrees at 7 bases. V gave up 4 bases and J gave up 7 bases; unmatched junction bases: 17. The CDR3 has 16 residues. Per the germline V gene, CDR1 is SGHRS and CDR2 is YFSETQ. CDR3 protein: CASSLGSGTAEREQYF. For the CDR3, the DNA is TGCGCCAGCAGCCTGGGGTCCGGGACAGCCGAACGTGAGCAGTACTTC.

The chain has TRBV7-9 and TRBJ1-3; 7 bases agree with TRBD1. This CDR3 spans 15 amino acids. The V gene's germline CDR1 is SEHNR and CDR2 FQNEAQ (reference sequence). V was clipped by 5 bases and J by 4 bases; unmatched bases: 8. CDR3 nucleotides: TGTGCCAGCAGCCGTGGACGAGGGGGCGGAAACACCATATATTTT. Translated: CASSRGRGGGNTIYF.

The chain joins TRBV19 to TRBJ1-1; D not resolved. The CDR3 runs 14 residues. The V end was cut by 3 bases, the J end by 7 bases, with 15 bases between. Germline V gene lookup returns CDR1 LNHDA and CDR2 SQIVND (reference sequence). The CDR3 nucleotides read TGTGCCAGTAGTATCCGCCCCGGGATAAATGAAGCTTTCTTT. Amino acid sequence: CASSIRPGINEAFF. The full variable domain, rest sourced from reference TRBV19 and TRBJ1-1, is DGGITQSPKYLFRKEGQNVTLSCEQNLNHDAMYWYRQDPGQGLRLIYYSQIVNDFQKGDIAEGYSVSREKKESFPLTVTSAQKNPTAFYLCASSIRPGINEAFFGQGTRLTVV.

The chain joins TRBV2 to TRBJ1-2; no definite D call. The CDR3 extends over 13 amino acids. Germline CDR1 is SNHLY and CDR2 is FYNNEI. Trimming took off 4 bases at V and 6 bases at J, with 12 bases between the two ends. CDR3 region: CASSVTQLDGYTF. CDR3 sequence (DNA): TGTGCCAGCAGTGTAACACAGCTAGATGGCTACACCTTC.

The chain links TRBV13 to TRBJ2-5; TRBD2 matches 7 bases. V trimming: 4 bases; J trimming: 2 bases; junction bases outside the gene matches: 7. The length of the CDR3 is 15 residues. Germline loops: CDR1 PRHDT, CDR2 FYEKMQ (reference sequence). In nucleotides, the CDR3 is TGTGCCAGCAGCTCAGCGGGGTTAGGGCAAGAGACCCAGTACTTC. This encodes CASSSAGLGQETQYF.

This chain links TRBV2 with TRBJ2-5; 7 positions agree with TRBD2. V lost 6 bases to trimming and J lost 1 base; unmatched junction nucleotides: 2. The CDR3 is 13 amino acids. Germline V gene sequence: CDR1 SNHLY, CDR2 FYNNEI. CDR3 amino acids: CASRRTSQETQYF. As DNA, the CDR3 is TGTGCCAGCAGAAGGACTAGCCAAGAGACCCAGTACTTC.

V and J are TRBV4-1 and TRBJ2-7, with D uncertain. CDR3 size: 18 residues. Looked up from germline, CDR1 is MGHRA and CDR2 is YSYEKL. The V gene lost 4 bases and the J gene lost 2 bases, with 24 bases spanning the gap. The chain's CDR3 is CASSLLEGVGTGTYEQYF. For the CDR3, the DNA is TGCGCCAGCAGCCTCCTAGAAGGAGTGGGCACCGGCACCTACGAGCAGTACTTC.

This chain uses TRBV7-9 with TRBJ2-3, with 14 nucleotides matching TRBD2. V lost 4 bases to trimming and J lost 2 bases; unmatched junction nucleotides: 2. From germline, CDR1 is SEHNR and CDR2 FQNEAQ (reference sequence). This CDR3 spans 16 amino acids. The CDR3 DNA is TGTGCCAGCAGCTCGGGACTAGCGGGGGCCACAGATACGCAGTATTTT. Translating it yields CASSSGLAGATDTQYF.

The genes are TRBV27 and TRBJ2-2; D not certain. Trimming cost V 5 bases and J 6 bases, with 7 bases left between them. CDR3 length: 12 residues. The germline V gene encodes CDR1 MNHEY and CDR2 SMNVEV (reference sequence). The CDR3 DNA is TGTGCCAGCAGTGCCCATTCCGGGGAGCTGTTTTTT. Translating gives CASSAHSGELFF.

This sequence joins TRBV6-6 and TRBJ1-1, with 9 bases identical to TRBD1. V was clipped by 6 bases and J by 7 bases; unmatched bases: 6. There are 13 residues in the CDR3. Germline lookup yields CDR1 MNHNY and CDR2 SVGAGI (reference sequence). CDR3 coding DNA: TGTGCCAGCAGGTCCGGGACAGGGTTTGAAGCTTTCTTT. This codes for CASRSGTGFEAFF.